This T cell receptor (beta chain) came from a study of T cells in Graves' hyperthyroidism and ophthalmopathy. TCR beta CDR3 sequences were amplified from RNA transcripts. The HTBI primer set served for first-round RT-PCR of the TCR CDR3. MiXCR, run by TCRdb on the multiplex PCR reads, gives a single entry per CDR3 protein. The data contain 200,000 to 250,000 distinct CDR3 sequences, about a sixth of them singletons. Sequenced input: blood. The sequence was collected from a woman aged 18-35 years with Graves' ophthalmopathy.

CDR3 bases: TGTGCCAGCAGCTTACCGCCGGGACTAGCGGAGAATACGCAGTATTTT. The encoded protein is CASSLPPGLAENTQYF. The chain joins TRBV7-9 to TRBJ2-3; 11 bases are shared with TRBD2. V trimming: 2 bases; J trimming: 7 bases; junction bases outside the gene matches: 8. The V gene's germline CDR1 is SEHNR and CDR2 FQNEAQ (reference sequence). This CDR3 region has 16 residues.